Listed here are 32 T cell receptor beta chains from one sample, sequenced in a study of vaccination and CD4 T cells after COVID-19. Documented treatment: approximately 11-day PBMC culture with coronavirus spike peptide pools or control peptides (ViraFEST assay). Sequencing of DNA taken from cultured CD4+ T cells relied on the Oncomine TCR Beta short-read assay. MiXCR was run by TCRdb on the PCR reads, yielding one entry per CDR3 protein. Of around 17,000 distinct CDR3 sequences listed, 48% were seen once; the top ten hold 4.5% to 6%. What these receptors recognize is not known. This specimen was CD4+ T cells from blood, cultured in vitro, taken before SARS-CoV-2 vaccination. These receptors all stem from a human donor who had recovered from COVID-19.

The rearrangement joins TRBV7-2 to TRBJ1-5; D gene ambiguous. CDR1 is SGHTA, CDR2 FQGNSA, per germline. There are 12 residues in the CDR3. The V end lost 0 bases, the J end lost 9 bases, and 6 bases lay between the germline ends. The CDR3 DNA reads TGTGCCAGCAGCTTAGCAGGGCTGCCCCAGCATTTT. It specifies CASSLAGLPQHF.

The table lists this clonotype with a few counts. The CDR3 region is CASSLQTSNYGYTF. The CDR3 nucleotides are TGTGCCAGTAGTTTACAGACATCTAACTATGGCTACACCTTC. This chain uses TRBV19 with TRBJ1-2, with D unclear. V lost 5 bases and J 0 bases, leaving 10 bases between the germline ends. The V gene's germline CDR1 is LNHDA and CDR2 SQIVND (reference sequence). The CDR3 contains 14 residues.

V and J are TRBV5-4 and TRBJ1-2, with a possible D match to TRBD1 (6 bases). Trimming stripped 0 bases from V and 13 bases from J, with 13 bases between. Germline V gives CDR1 SGHNT, CDR2 YYREEE (reference sequence). This CDR3 is built from 12 residues. CDR3 DNA: TGTGCCAGCAGCTTGGACCGGGGACACCCCACCTTC. It encodes CASSLDRGHPTF.

The CDR3 loop reads CSAGRLAGALGYNEQFF. DNA for the CDR3: TGCAGTGCTGGCAGACTAGCGGGAGCCCTAGGCTACAATGAGCAGTTCTTC. The chain links TRBV20-1 to TRBJ2-1; TRBD2 matches at 12 bases. The germline CDR1 and CDR2 sequences are DFQATT and SNEGSKA (reference sequence). V shed 5 bases and J 3 bases; nucleotides not matched to a gene: 11. The CDR3 length is 17 residues.

The chain couples TRBV4-3 to TRBJ2-5; D is unresolved. Deletions cut 2 bases from V and 1 base from J, with 17 bases between. Germline CDR1 LGHNA, CDR2 YSLEER. The CDR3 has 17 amino acids. The CDR3 loop reads CASSQSPRLGPQETQYF. The DNA of the CDR3 is TGCGCCAGCAGCCAAAGCCCTCGATTAGGGCCCCAAGAGACCCAGTACTTC.

The chain carries TRBV19 and TRBJ1-1; the D is unclear. The CDR3 is 14 residues long. The V gene's germline CDR1 is LNHDA and CDR2 SQIVND (reference sequence). Trimming took off 2 bases at V and 1 base at J, with 8 bases between the two ends. CDR3 in DNA: TGTGCCAGTAGTATAAGAGGGAAGAACACTGAAGCTTTCTTT. Encoded protein: CASSIRGKNTEAFF. The whole variable domain, remainder taken from reference TRBV19 and TRBJ1-1, is DGGITQSPKYLFRKEGQNVTLSCEQNLNHDAMYWYRQDPGQGLRLIYYSQIVNDFQKGDIAEGYSVSREKKESFPLTVTSAQKNPTAFYLCASSIRGKNTEAFFGQGTRLTVV.

The chain employs TRBV6-1 and TRBJ1-5; D is undetermined. This CDR3 is 13 amino acids long. V was trimmed by 8 bases and J by 2 bases, leaving 10 bases between them. Germline V gene data show CDR1 as MNHNS and CDR2 as SASEGT. In DNA form, the CDR3 reads TGTGCCAGCGGAGTCATACGCAATCAGCCCCAGCATTTT. Its translation: CASGVIRNQPQHF.

The chain uses TRBV30 and TRBJ2-4; D not resolved. This CDR3 spans 12 amino acids. Germline lookup yields CDR1 GTSNPN and CDR2 SVGIG (reference sequence). V shed 5 bases and J shed 0 bases, with 5 bases lying between them. The CDR3: CAWEVAKNIQYF. The CDR3 bases are TGTGCCTGGGAGGTAGCCAAAAACATTCAGTACTTC.

The rearrangement links TRBV2 to TRBJ1-5; TRBD1 aligns across 11 bases. V was pared by 6 bases and J by 3 bases, with 7 bases of the junction left unmatched. The germline gives CDR1 SNHLY, CDR2 FYNNEI. The CDR3 covers 16 residues. The CDR3 spells CASSPGQGGNNQPQHF. DNA for the CDR3: TGTGCCAGCAGCCCGGGACAGGGGGGGAACAATCAGCCCCAGCATTTT.

The chain employs TRBV19 and TRBJ2-7; TRBD1 matches 12 bases. Germline lookup yields CDR1 LNHDA and CDR2 SQIVND (reference sequence). The CDR3 is made up of 13 amino acids. Trimming took 6 bases from V and 6 from J; bases not matched to a gene: 3. The CDR3 here is CASRGQGAPEQYF. As DNA, the CDR3 is TGTGCCAGTAGGGGACAGGGGGCCCCCGAGCAGTACTTC.

The chain employs TRBV6-1 and TRBJ1-5, with a tentative D call TRBD1 (5 bases). Trimming stripped 1 base from V and 2 bases from J, with 18 bases between. Germline V gives CDR1 MNHNS, CDR2 SASEGT. The CDR3 is 18 residues long. The CDR3 spells CASSEVGQAIVGNQPQHF. Here the CDR3 DNA reads TGTGCCAGCAGTGAAGTGGGGCAAGCTATCGTGGGCAATCAGCCCCAGCATTTT.

The chain employs TRBV20-1 and TRBJ1-4; no clear D gene. The V and J ends lost 2 bases and 0 bases respectively, with 7 bases between them. Germline V lookup: CDR1 DFQATT, CDR2 SNEGSKA (reference sequence). CDR3 length: 14 amino acids. The DNA for the CDR3 is TGCAGTGCTAGACGGAGCGCAACTAATGAAAAACTGTTTTTT. It translates to CSARRSATNEKLFF.

The chain combines TRBV10-1 with TRBJ1-1, with D unresolved. V was trimmed by 3 bases and J by 6 bases, leaving 14 bases between them. The CDR3 is made up of 14 amino acids. Germline CDR1 reads WNHNN; CDR2 reads SYGVQD (reference sequence). Written as DNA, the CDR3 is TGCGCCAGCAGTGAAAGTGGGCAGAGGGCTGAAGCTTTCTTT. Its translation: CASSESGQRAEAFF.

The chain has TRBV24-1 and TRBJ2-3; the D is unclear. CDR1 is KGHDR and CDR2 is SFDVKD in the germline V gene. Trimming removed 5 bases at V and 6 bases at J, with 11 bases between. This CDR3 contains 13 residues. This CDR3 is CATSALDGDTQYF. As DNA, the CDR3 is TGTGCCACCAGTGCCCTCGATGGGGATACGCAGTATTTT.

This clonotype was seen more than once but under ten times. The V and J genes are TRBV6-4 and TRBJ1-2; 8 bases map to TRBD1. Germline assignment: CDR1 MRHNA and CDR2 SNTAGT. The ends lost 6 bases at V and 2 bases at J; junction bases unmatched: 2. The CDR3 totals 13 residues. CDR3 DNA: TGTGCCAGCAGCCGGGACAGGAACTATGGCTACACCTTC. This sequence encodes CASSRDRNYGYTF.

The V and J genes are TRBV6-1 and TRBJ2-5; D tentatively reads TRBD1 or TRBD2 (6 bases each). Looked up from germline, CDR1 is MNHNS and CDR2 is SASEGT. This CDR3 comprises 17 residues. Trimming cost V 3 bases and J 2 bases, with 19 bases left between them. The DNA for the CDR3 is TGTGCCAGCAGTGACTCTGTAGGGGGAGGTATTCAAGAGACCCAGTACTTC. This gives the protein CASSDSVGGGIQETQYF.

The CDR3 region has the DNA TGTGCCAGCAGCTTGGGGCAATACTACGAGCAGTACTTC. This sequence encodes CASSLGQYYEQYF. This chain joins TRBV5-4 and TRBJ2-7; D is uncertain. Germline V lookup: CDR1 SGHNT, CDR2 YYREEE (reference sequence). This CDR3 has 13 residues. V was cut by 0 bases and J by 3 bases, with 7 bases left in between.

The gene calls are TRBV7-8 and TRBJ2-7; D is perhaps TRBD1 (6 bases). Per the germline V gene, CDR1 is SGHVS and CDR2 is FQNEAQ. V was cut by 0 bases and J by 3 bases, with 15 bases left in between. The length of the CDR3 is 16 residues. The CDR3 nucleotides are TGTGCCAGCAGCTTAGCTGGGACATCTTCCCTCTACGAGCAGTACTTC. Its protein is CASSLAGTSSLYEQYF.

The V and J genes are TRBV7-2 and TRBJ2-7, with D unclear. V lost 5 bases, J lost 6 bases, and 11 bases lay in between. The CDR3 has 12 amino acids. Germline assignment: CDR1 SGHTA and CDR2 FQGNSA. This chain's CDR3 is CASSLGVGEQYF. The CDR3 bases are TGTGCCAGCAGCCTTGGGGTCGGCGAGCAGTACTTC.

The chain has TRBV7-3 and TRBJ2-1; 9 bases line up with TRBD2. The germline V gene encodes CDR1 SGHTA and CDR2 FQGTGA. The CDR3 is 14 amino acids. The V segment lost 3 bases and the J segment 8 bases; nucleotides outside the gene matches: 5. The CDR3 DNA reads TGTGCCAGCAGCTTGTCAGCGGGAGGATATGAGCAGTTCTTC. It codes for CASSLSAGGYEQFF.

This clonotype has a handful of counts. The chain uses TRBV6-5 and TRBJ1-1, with D unclear. Germline V CDR1 and CDR2: MNHEY, SVGAGI. The CDR3 loop spans 16 amino acids. Trimming took off 2 bases at V and 1 base at J, with 14 bases between the two ends. CDR3 bases: TGTGCCAGCAGTTACCTCCCTCACACGGAGAACACTGAAGCTTTCTTT. Amino acids: CASSYLPHTENTEAFF.

This clonotype was recorded only once. The chain recombines TRBV6-1 with TRBJ2-1; tentatively, D is TRBD1 or TRBD2 (5 bases each). The CDR3 loop spans 15 amino acids. V lost 7 bases, J lost 6 bases, and 19 bases lay in between. The germline V gene has CDR1 MNHNS and CDR2 SASEGT. The CDR3 DNA follows: TGTGCCAGCACCAGGGACCCACTTGAGCCCAATGAGCAGTTCTTC. It encodes CASTRDPLEPNEQFF.

The CDR3 spells CASSSIIPGPTGYEQYF. The CDR3 nucleotides read TGTGCCAGCAGCTCCATTATACCGGGTCCTACGGGGTACGAGCAGTACTTC. J is TRBJ2-7 and V is TRBV7-9; TRBD2 is a possible D gene (5 bases). This CDR3 is built from 17 residues. The germline V and J ends were trimmed by 4 bases and 4 bases, with 23 bases remaining between them. Germline-derived CDR1 and CDR2 are SEHNR and FQNEAQ (reference sequence).

The chain is built from TRBV5-4 and TRBJ2-1; TRBD1 matches at 8 bases. This CDR3 has 18 residues. V lost 4 bases and J lost 0; bases outside the gene matches: 12. Germline CDR1 and CDR2: SGHNT and YYREEE (reference sequence). In DNA form, the CDR3 reads TGTGCCAGCAGCGCATTAGGACAGGGCGATAGCTCCTACAATGAGCAGTTCTTC. It codes for CASSALGQGDSSYNEQFF.

V gene TRBV18 combines with J gene TRBJ1-2, with D unresolved. The CDR3 contains 15 residues. Germline assignment: CDR1 KGHSH and CDR2 LQKENI. The germline V and J ends were trimmed by 3 bases and 4 bases, with 15 bases remaining between them. CDR3 bases: TGTGCCAGCTCACCTTCAATCGGCACCCTCTATGGCTACACCTTC. Its protein is CASSPSIGTLYGYTF.

This clonotype was detected once. J is TRBJ2-5 and V is TRBV7-9; D is uncertain. The V and J ends lost 3 bases and 2 bases respectively, with 10 bases between them. Germline CDR1 and CDR2: SEHNR and FQNEAQ (reference sequence). The CDR3 runs 14 residues. The CDR3 sequence is CASSFSRQQETQYF. The CDR3 DNA follows: TGTGCCAGCAGCTTTTCGAGGCAGCAAGAGACCCAGTACTTC. The whole variable domain, filled in from reference TRBV7-9 and TRBJ2-5, reads DTGVSQNPRHKITKRGQNVTFRCDPISEHNRLYWYRQTLGQGPEFLTYFQNEAQLEKSRLLSDRFSAERPKGSFSTLEIQRTEQGDSAMYLCASSFSRQQETQYFGPGTRLLVL.

The V call is TRBV5-6, the J call TRBJ1-2; the D is unclear. The CDR3 runs to 14 residues. Germline V gene data show CDR1 as SGHDT and CDR2 as YYEEEE. The V end lost 4 bases, the J end lost 2 bases, and 12 bases lay between the germline ends. In nucleotides, the CDR3 is TGTGCCAGCAGCGCGCAGGCCCTAAACTATGGCTACACCTTC. It is translated as CASSAQALNYGYTF.

The chain recombines TRBV5-4 with TRBJ1-1; perhaps TRBD1 as D (6 bases). Germline CDR1 reads SGHNT; CDR2 reads YYREEE (reference sequence). With 0 bases removed from V and 6 bases from J, the gap between germline ends came to 12 bases. The CDR3 is 14 residues long. The CDR3 here is CASSLDGGGAEAFF. CDR3 bases: TGTGCCAGCAGCTTGGATGGCGGGGGCGCTGAAGCTTTCTTT. Full variable domain (outside the CDR3, taken from reference TRBV5-4 and TRBJ1-1): ETGVTQSPTHLIKTRGQQVTLRCSSQSGHNTVSWYQQALGQGPQFIFQYYREEENGRGNFPPRFSGLQFPNYSSELNVNALELDDSALYLCASSLDGGGAEAFFGQGTRLTVV.

V and J are TRBV7-2 and TRBJ2-5, with D perhaps matching TRBD1 (5 bases). Germline V gene data show CDR1 as SGHTA and CDR2 as FQGNSA. Trimming left V 1 base short and J 13 bases short, with 13 bases between. CDR3 length: 12 amino acids. The CDR3: CASSLDRGPPYF. CDR3 in DNA: TGTGCCAGCAGCTTAGATAGGGGCCCGCCGTACTTC.

CDR3 DNA sequence: TGTGCCAGCAGGAGGGAGGCCGGGACAGGTGATTCACCCCTCCACTTT. Translation gives CASRREAGTGDSPLHF. V is TRBV6-1 and J is TRBJ1-6; TRBD1 agrees at 8 bases. The CDR3 extends over 16 amino acids. The V and J ends lost 6 bases and 8 bases, in that order; junction bases with no gene match: 12. Germline V CDR1 and CDR2: MNHNS, SASEGT.

The gene calls are TRBV12-3 or TRBV12-4 and TRBJ1-5; 8 bases agree with TRBD1. The CDR3 extends over 15 amino acids. The trim removed 6 bases at V and 1 base at J, leaving 5 bases unmatched. The CDR3 region has the DNA TGTGCCAGCAGCACGAGGACAGGGAGCAATCAGCCCCAGCATTTT. This sequence encodes CASSTRTGSNQPQHF.

The gene calls are TRBV5-4 and TRBJ2-2, with D maybe TRBD1 (5 bases). V dropped 4 bases and J dropped 2 bases, with 12 bases sitting between them. Germline lookup yields CDR1 SGHNT and CDR2 YYREEE (reference sequence). CDR3 length equals 15 residues. CDR3 sequence: CASSRQSLNTGELFF. CDR3 in DNA: TGTGCCAGCAGCCGACAGTCACTAAACACCGGGGAGCTGTTTTTT.